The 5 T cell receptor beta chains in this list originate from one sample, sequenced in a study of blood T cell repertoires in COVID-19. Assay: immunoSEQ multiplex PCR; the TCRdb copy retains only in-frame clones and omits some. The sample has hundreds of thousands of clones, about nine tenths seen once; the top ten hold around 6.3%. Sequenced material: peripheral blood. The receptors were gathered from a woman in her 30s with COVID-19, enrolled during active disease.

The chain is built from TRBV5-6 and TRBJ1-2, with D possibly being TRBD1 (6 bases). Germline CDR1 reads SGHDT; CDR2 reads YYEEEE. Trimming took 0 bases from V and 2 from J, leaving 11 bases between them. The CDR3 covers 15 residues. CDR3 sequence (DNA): TGTGCCAGCAGCTTGGTTGGGGGCCCGAACTATGGCTACACCTTC. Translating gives CASSLVGGPNYGYTF.

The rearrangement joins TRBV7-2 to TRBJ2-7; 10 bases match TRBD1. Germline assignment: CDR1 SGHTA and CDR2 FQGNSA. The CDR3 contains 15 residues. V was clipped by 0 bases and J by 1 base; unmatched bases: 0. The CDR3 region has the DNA TGTGCCAGCAGCTTAGCGGGACAGGGGTCCTACGAGCAGTACTTC. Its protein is CASSLAGQGSYEQYF.

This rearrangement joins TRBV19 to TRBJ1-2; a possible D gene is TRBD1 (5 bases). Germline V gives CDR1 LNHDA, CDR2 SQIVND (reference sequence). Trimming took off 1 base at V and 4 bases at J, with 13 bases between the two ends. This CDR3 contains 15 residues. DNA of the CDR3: TGTGCCAGTAGTATAGCACCAGGGCGCGGCTATGGCTACACCTTC. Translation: CASSIAPGRGYGYTF.

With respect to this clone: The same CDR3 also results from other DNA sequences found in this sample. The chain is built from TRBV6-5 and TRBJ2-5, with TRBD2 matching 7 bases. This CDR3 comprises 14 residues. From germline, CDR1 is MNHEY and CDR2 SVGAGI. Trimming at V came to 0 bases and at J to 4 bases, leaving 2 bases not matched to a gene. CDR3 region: CASSYSGGRETQYF. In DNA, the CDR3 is TGTGCCAGCAGTTACTCGGGCGGGAGAGAGACCCAGTACTTC.

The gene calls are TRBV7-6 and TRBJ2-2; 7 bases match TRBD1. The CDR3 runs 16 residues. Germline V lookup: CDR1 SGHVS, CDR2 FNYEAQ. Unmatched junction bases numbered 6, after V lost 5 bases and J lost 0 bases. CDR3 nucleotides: TGTGCCAGCAGCGGACCGGGACAGACGAACACCGGGGAGCTGTTTTTT. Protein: CASSGPGQTNTGELFF.